This T cell receptor (beta chain) is from a study of blood T cell repertoires in COVID-19. In the study overall: Spain, Italy and the United States supplied samples that represented acute and convalescent COVID-19. From T cells, B-cell-depleted T cells, or PBMCs came the material, which was cDNA or gDNA.

Only in-frame clones appear in the TCRdb table, and some are missing; sequencing was by immunoSEQ multiplex PCR. This table holds more than 400,000 clones, approximately 85% found once. Germline assignment: CDR1 MNHNY and CDR2 SVGAGI (reference sequence). Germline trimming cut 5 bases from V and 4 bases from J; bases unmatched to any gene: 17. This CDR3 region has 19 residues. The material sequenced was peripheral blood. This receptor was identified in a human donor in a cohort sampled during active COVID-19. The V call is TRBV6-6, the J call TRBJ2-7; 13 bases are a match to TRBD2. CDR3 sequence: CASSRRSGTSGIGDYEQYF. The CDR3 region has the DNA TGTGCCAGCAGTCGCCGATCCGGGACTAGCGGGATAGGAGATTACGAGCAGTACTTC.